This entry lists 19 T cell receptor beta chains sequenced from one sample in a study of blood T cell repertoires in COVID-19. Clones were sequenced by immunoSEQ multiplex PCR, and TCRdb holds only the in-frame ones, with some missing. The data hold around 250,000 clones, with roughly 85% observed a single time. Sequences were obtained from PBMCs or T cells enriched from blood (not recorded which). Receptors originate from a woman between 50 and 59 years old who had recovered from COVID-19.

The chain uses TRBV7-2 and TRBJ2-1, with 8 bases fitting TRBD2. This CDR3 contains 16 residues. The junction had 8 bases not matched to a gene; V was cut back by 5 bases and J by 2 bases. Germline V gives CDR1 SGHTA, CDR2 FQGNSA. CDR3 sequence: CASSQIPGLAYNEQFF. In DNA, the CDR3 is TGTGCCAGCAGCCAAATCCCGGGACTAGCCTACAATGAGCAGTTCTTC.

The chain combines TRBV6-5 with TRBJ2-7; D perhaps matches TRBD1 (6 bases). Trimming took 5 bases from V and 3 from J, leaving 11 bases between them. CDR3 size: 13 residues. Germline CDR1 reads MNHEY; CDR2 reads SVGAGI. The CDR3 spells CASSLQDSYEQYF. The CDR3, as DNA: TGTGCCAGCAGTCTACAGGACAGCTACGAGCAGTACTTC.

The rearrangement uses TRBV19 and TRBJ2-2; 9 bases align to TRBD1. The CDR3 is 15 amino acids. Germline-derived CDR1 and CDR2 are LNHDA and SQIVND (reference sequence). J lost 7 bases, V lost 2 bases, and 5 bases had no gene match. This CDR3 is CASSITGTGLGELFF. In DNA form, the CDR3 reads TGTGCCAGTAGTATAACCGGGACAGGGCTCGGGGAGCTGTTTTTT.

This sequence joins TRBV5-1 and TRBJ2-1; no reliable D call. Germline V gene data show CDR1 as SGHRS and CDR2 as YFSETQ. V lost 1 base, J lost 7 bases, and 9 bases lay in between. The CDR3 has 13 amino acids. The CDR3 coding sequence is TGCGCCAGCAGCTTGATTGGGCGAAATGAGCAGTTCTTC. As protein: CASSLIGRNEQFF.

The rearrangement joins TRBV5-6 to TRBJ1-3, with a possible D match to TRBD1 (6 bases). The CDR3 loop spans 16 amino acids. Germline V gene data show CDR1 as SGHDT and CDR2 as YYEEEE. V was pared by 2 bases and J by 1 base, with 13 bases between. The CDR3 is CASSFTGGWSGNTIYF. Written as DNA, the CDR3 is TGTGCCAGCAGCTTTACTGGGGGCTGGTCTGGAAACACCATATATTTT.

This clone has just one count. The gene calls are TRBV7-9 and TRBJ2-7; TRBD1 agrees at 7 bases. The germline V gene has CDR1 SEHNR and CDR2 FQNEAQ (reference sequence). The CDR3 is 17 residues long. J gave up 2 bases and V 0 bases, and 10 bases lay outside the gene matches. The DNA for the CDR3 is TGTGCCAGCAGCTTAGCCCCCATGTCAGGGGGAACCTACGAGCAGTACTTC. Translated, it gives CASSLAPMSGGTYEQYF.

The V call is TRBV28, the J call TRBJ1-4, with unresolved D. Germline CDR1 and CDR2: MDHEN and SYDVKM. The CDR3 contains 16 residues. V was trimmed by 2 bases and J by 0 bases, leaving 10 bases between them. DNA of the CDR3: TGTGCCAGCAGTTTACATGGCTCCGCAACTAATGAAAAACTGTTTTTT. Encoded protein: CASSLHGSATNEKLFF.

This chain links TRBV7-8 with TRBJ1-2, with 9 nucleotides matching TRBD1. Trimming at V came to 5 bases and at J to 0 bases, leaving 10 bases not matched to a gene. This CDR3 has 17 amino acids. Germline values: CDR1 SGHVS, CDR2 FQNEAQ. CDR3 sequence: CASSPDDWDRANYGYTF. Here the CDR3 DNA reads TGTGCCAGCAGCCCAGACGATTGGGACAGGGCTAACTATGGCTACACCTTC.

This chain links TRBV3-1 (or the pseudogene TRBV3-2) with TRBJ2-7, with D possibly TRBD2 on 6 matching bases. This CDR3 is 15 amino acids long. Germline V gives CDR1 LGHDT, CDR2 YNNKEL (reference sequence). The V and J ends lost 2 bases and 6 bases respectively, with 17 bases between them. The CDR3 sequence: CASSQTHRGRGEQYF. In DNA form, the CDR3 reads TGTGCCAGCAGCCAAACCCACCGTGGGCGGGGCGAGCAGTACTTC.

V usage is TRBV5-5 and J usage is TRBJ2-3; a possible D gene is TRBD2 (5 bases). Between the trimmed V and J ends, which lost 4 bases and 2 bases, there was a span of 17 bases. This CDR3 has 16 residues. Germline CDR1 SGHKS, CDR2 YYEKEE (reference sequence). The CDR3 region is CASSRGSADPTDTQYF. The CDR3 region has the DNA TGTGCCAGCAGCCGTGGGAGCGCGGATCCCACAGATACGCAGTATTTT.

There are a few counts of this clone. The CDR3 reads CASSQWQGAGNTIYF. CDR3 DNA sequence: TGCGCCAGCAGCCAATGGCAGGGGGCTGGAAACACCATATATTTT. The chain links TRBV4-1 to TRBJ1-3; TRBD1 matches at 7 bases. Trimming cost V 2 bases and J 2 bases; bases outside gene matches: 3. Per the germline V gene, CDR1 is MGHRA and CDR2 is YSYEKL. There are 15 residues in the CDR3.

The chain joins TRBV28 to TRBJ2-2; D unclear. This CDR3 has 11 amino acids. V lost 3 bases, J lost 7 bases, and 3 bases lay in between. CDR1 MDHEN and CDR2 SYDVKM come from the germline V gene. CDR3 region: CASSFLGELFF. In nucleotides, the CDR3 is TGTGCCAGCAGTTTTCTCGGGGAGCTGTTTTTT.

The rearrangement joins TRBV9 to TRBJ2-2; D is possibly TRBD2 (6 bases). This CDR3 is 14 amino acids long. V shed 2 bases and J shed 6 bases, with 11 bases lying between them. Germline lookup yields CDR1 SGDLS and CDR2 YYNGEE. The CDR3: CASSVTSRSGELFF. The CDR3 bases are TGTGCCAGCAGCGTGACTAGTCGCTCCGGGGAGCTGTTTTTT.

V and J are TRBV28 and TRBJ2-1; 16 bases are shared with TRBD2. Looked up from germline, CDR1 is MDHEN and CDR2 is SYDVKM. With V trimmed by 1 base and J by 0 bases, 6 bases remained unmatched. The CDR3 covers 20 residues. CDR3 DNA sequence: TGTGCCAGCAGTTTATTTCTGGGGACTAGCGGGAGGGCCTCCTACAATGAGCAGTTCTTC. It translates to CASSLFLGTSGRASYNEQFF. The full variable domain, completed using reference TRBV28 and TRBJ2-1, is DVKVTQSSRYLVKRTGEKVFLECVQDMDHENMFWYRQDPGLGLRLIYFSYDVKMKEKGDIPEGYSVSREKKERFSLILESASTNQTSMYLCASSLFLGTSGRASYNEQFFGPGTRLTVL.

This chain links TRBV28 with TRBJ1-2; TRBD1 might be the D (6 bases). V lost 2 bases, J lost 2 bases, and 12 bases lay in between. The length of the CDR3 is 15 residues. Germline loops: CDR1 MDHEN, CDR2 SYDVKM. In DNA form, the CDR3 reads TGTGCCAGCAGTTTAAACTACAGGGACAACTATGGCTACACCTTC. Translated: CASSLNYRDNYGYTF.

The chain links TRBV24-1 to TRBJ2-2; TRBD1 matches 8 bases. The CDR3 has 12 residues. The V segment lost 9 bases and the J segment 8 bases; nucleotides outside the gene matches: 4. The germline gives CDR1 KGHDR, CDR2 SFDVKD. CDR3 amino acids: CATGDRRGELFF. In DNA, the CDR3 is TGTGCCACCGGGGACAGGCGGGGGGAGCTGTTTTTT.

J is TRBJ1-1 and V is TRBV6-5, with a weak D call TRBD1 (5 bases). CDR1 is MNHEY, CDR2 SVGAGI, per germline. V lost 5 bases and J 14 bases, leaving 27 bases between the germline ends. The CDR3 is made up of 15 amino acids. CDR3 nucleotides: TGTGCCAGCAGTAGTTCCACCGGACAATGGGAAGAACGCTTCTTT. This translates into CASSSSTGQWEERFF.

The V gene is TRBV3-1 (or the pseudogene TRBV3-2), the J gene TRBJ2-2, with D perhaps matching TRBD2 (5 bases). This CDR3 contains 13 residues. Trimming left V 3 bases short and J 5 bases short, with 7 bases between. Germline V CDR1 and CDR2: LGHDT, YNNKEL (reference sequence). In DNA, the CDR3 is TGTGCCAGCAGCCAGACGGGAACCGGGGAGCTGTTTTTT. Translated: CASSQTGTGELFF.

The chain has TRBV3-1 (or the pseudogene TRBV3-2) and TRBJ2-1, with TRBD2 matching 13 bases. With 0 bases clipped from V and 4 bases from J, the junction kept 9 bases outside the gene matches. The CDR3 loop spans 19 amino acids. Germline V lookup: CDR1 LGHDT, CDR2 YNNKEL (reference sequence). The CDR3 DNA reads TGTGCCAGCAGCCAAGACACAACGGGACTAGCGGGAAGATACAATGAGCAGTTCTTC. It codes for CASSQDTTGLAGRYNEQFF.